The 10 T cell receptor beta chains in this list originate from one sample, sequenced in a study of shared clonotypes between healthy human individuals. Data came from immunoSEQ multiplex PCR; TCRdb stores just in-frame clones and leaves some out. The data hold hundreds of thousands of clones, with 92% observed a single time. Naive CD8 isolation took CD45RO-negative cells positively selected for CCR7 and excluded terminally differentiated effector memory CD45RA+ cells. The specimen was naive CD8+ T cells sorted from blood. The origin of the receptors is a man aged 25 to 40 in good health.

This clone was observed a handful of times. The genes are TRBV19 and TRBJ1-5; 11 positions match TRBD1. This CDR3 contains 17 residues. CDR1 LNHDA and CDR2 SQIVND come from the germline V gene (reference sequence). Trimming took 3 bases from V and 5 from J; bases not matched to a gene: 9. This CDR3 reads CASSILQGQGVDQPQHF. DNA for the CDR3: TGTGCCAGTAGTATCCTCCAGGGACAGGGGGTTGATCAGCCCCAGCATTTT.

CDR3 residues: CASSDYPLAGVNEQFF. The CDR3 bases are TGTGCCAGCAGTGATTACCCGCTAGCGGGAGTCAATGAGCAGTTCTTC. V is TRBV25-1 and J is TRBJ2-1; TRBD2 matches 10 bases. CDR1 is MGHDK, CDR2 SYGVNS, per germline. V lost 3 bases to trimming and J lost 6 bases; unmatched junction nucleotides: 8. The CDR3 has 16 residues.

This clone was observed a single time. This rearrangement joins TRBV6-4 to TRBJ2-7; 7 bases fit TRBD1. J gave up 3 bases and V 9 bases, and 20 bases lay outside the gene matches. This CDR3 comprises 17 residues. Germline V lookup: CDR1 MRHNA, CDR2 SNTAGT. The CDR3 spells CARPAWAVGDSFYEQYF. DNA of the CDR3: TGTGCCAGACCAGCGTGGGCGGTCGGGGACAGTTTCTACGAGCAGTACTTC.

The chain joins TRBV7-9 to TRBJ2-5; D is unresolved. Germline CDR1 is SEHNR and CDR2 is FQNEAQ (reference sequence). V was clipped by 5 bases and J by 5 bases, with 6 bases between them. The CDR3 extends over 11 amino acids. Written as DNA, the CDR3 is TGTGCCAGCAGCCACGGGGAGACCCAGTACTTC. Its protein product is CASSHGETQYF. The entire variable domain, with the rest obtained from reference TRBV7-9 and TRBJ2-5, is as follows: DTGVSQNPRHKITKRGQNVTFRCDPISEHNRLYWYRQTLGQGPEFLTYFQNEAQLEKSRLLSDRFSAERPKGSFSTLEIQRTEQGDSAMYLCASSHGETQYFGPGTRLLVL.

This clone was detected only a few times. V gene TRBV9 combines with J gene TRBJ2-5, with D maybe TRBD2 (6 bases). The CDR3 is 14 amino acids. CDR1 SGDLS and CDR2 YYNGEE come from the germline V gene. With 3 bases removed from V and 4 bases from J, the gap between germline ends came to 13 bases. The CDR3 region is CASSASGVGETQYF. CDR3 sequence (DNA): TGTGCCAGCAGCGCCTCGGGAGTCGGAGAGACCCAGTACTTC.

The rearrangement links TRBV5-5 to TRBJ2-7; D gene uncertain. Germline assignment: CDR1 SGHKS and CDR2 YYEKEE (reference sequence). This CDR3 comprises 15 residues. Trimming pared 0 bases from V and 1 base from J, leaving 11 bases between. The CDR3 protein is CASSLVAVTSYEQYF. The CDR3 nucleotides are TGTGCCAGCAGCTTGGTGGCAGTAACATCCTACGAGCAGTACTTC.

The rearrangement joins TRBV4-1 to TRBJ2-7; no reliable D call. This CDR3 is 14 amino acids long. V lost 0 bases to trimming and J lost 2 bases, with 8 bases between them. Germline CDR1 MGHRA, CDR2 YSYEKL. Here the CDR3 DNA reads TGCGCCAGCAGCCAAGAGCCCGCCGCCTACGAGCAGTACTTC. Residues: CASSQEPAAYEQYF.

The chain links TRBV7-9 to TRBJ1-4; D uncertain. This CDR3 region has 17 residues. CDR1 SEHNR and CDR2 FQNEAQ come from the germline V gene (reference sequence). Trimming left V 5 bases short and J 7 bases short, with 23 bases between. The CDR3 coding sequence is TGTGCCAGCAGCGTGCCAATCTCCGGACCTCTGGGTGAAAAACTGTTTTTT. Protein product: CASSVPISGPLGEKLFF.

A word on this clone: This CDR3 is also generated by other DNA sequences in the sample. This rearrangement joins TRBV5-1 to TRBJ2-1; D gene unclear. The length of the CDR3 is 15 residues. CDR1 and CDR2 from the germline V gene are SGHRS and YFSETQ. The V end lost 0 bases, the J end lost 0 bases, and 7 bases lay between the germline ends. The CDR3, as DNA: TGCGCCAGCAGCTTGGAGGGAAGCTCCTACAATGAGCAGTTCTTC. It yields the protein CASSLEGSSYNEQFF.

The chain recombines TRBV5-5 with TRBJ2-2; 7 bases map to TRBD1. This CDR3 is built from 16 residues. Germline CDR1 SGHKS, CDR2 YYEKEE (reference sequence). The trim removed 5 bases at V and 4 bases at J, leaving 11 bases unmatched. The CDR3 DNA is TGTGCCAGCAGACAAAGAGGGGCAGGGGGCACCGGGGAGCTGTTTTTT. Translating gives CASRQRGAGGTGELFF.